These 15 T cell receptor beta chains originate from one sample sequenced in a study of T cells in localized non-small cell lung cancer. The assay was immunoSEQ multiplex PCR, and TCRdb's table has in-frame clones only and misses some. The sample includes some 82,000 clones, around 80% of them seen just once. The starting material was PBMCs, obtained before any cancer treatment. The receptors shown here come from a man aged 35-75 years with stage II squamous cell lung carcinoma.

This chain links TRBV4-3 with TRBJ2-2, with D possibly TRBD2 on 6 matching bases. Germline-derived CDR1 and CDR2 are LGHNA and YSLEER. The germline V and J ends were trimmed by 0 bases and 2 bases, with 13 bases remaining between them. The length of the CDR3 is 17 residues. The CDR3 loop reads CASSQDLTGLNTGELFF. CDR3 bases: TGCGCCAGCAGCCAAGATTTAACAGGACTAAACACCGGGGAGCTGTTTTTT.

CDR3 bases: TGTGCCAGTAGTAGAGGGGGAAACACTGAAGCTTTCTTT. This encodes CASSRGGNTEAFF. The rearrangement joins TRBV19 to TRBJ1-1, with D maybe TRBD1 (6 bases). Germline CDR1 LNHDA, CDR2 SQIVND (reference sequence). Between the trimmed V and J ends, which lost 4 bases and 2 bases, there was a span of 8 bases. The CDR3 is made up of 13 amino acids.

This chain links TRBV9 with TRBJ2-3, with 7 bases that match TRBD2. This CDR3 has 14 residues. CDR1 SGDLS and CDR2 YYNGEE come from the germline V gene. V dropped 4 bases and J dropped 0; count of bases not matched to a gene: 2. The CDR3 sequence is CASSPGGSTDTQYF. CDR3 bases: TGTGCCAGCAGCCCGGGAGGTAGCACAGATACGCAGTATTTT.

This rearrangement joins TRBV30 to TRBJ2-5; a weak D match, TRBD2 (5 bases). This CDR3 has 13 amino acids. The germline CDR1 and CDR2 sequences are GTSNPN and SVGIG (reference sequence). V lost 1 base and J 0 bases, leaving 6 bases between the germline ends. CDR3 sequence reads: CAWSGEYQETQYF. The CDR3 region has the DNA TGTGCCTGGAGTGGGGAGTACCAAGAGACCCAGTACTTC.

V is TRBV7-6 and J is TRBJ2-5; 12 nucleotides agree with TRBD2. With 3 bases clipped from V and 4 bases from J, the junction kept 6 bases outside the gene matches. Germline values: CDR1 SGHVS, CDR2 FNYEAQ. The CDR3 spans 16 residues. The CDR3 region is CASSLGASGRAETQYF. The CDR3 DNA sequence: TGTGCCAGCAGCTTGGGGGCTAGCGGGAGGGCAGAGACCCAGTACTTC.

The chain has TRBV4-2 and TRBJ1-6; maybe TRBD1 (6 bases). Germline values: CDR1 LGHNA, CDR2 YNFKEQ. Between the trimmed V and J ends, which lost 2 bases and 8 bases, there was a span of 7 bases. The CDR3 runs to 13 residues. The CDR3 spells CASSQYRDSPLHF. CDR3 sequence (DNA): TGTGCCAGCAGCCAATACAGGGATTCACCCCTCCACTTT.

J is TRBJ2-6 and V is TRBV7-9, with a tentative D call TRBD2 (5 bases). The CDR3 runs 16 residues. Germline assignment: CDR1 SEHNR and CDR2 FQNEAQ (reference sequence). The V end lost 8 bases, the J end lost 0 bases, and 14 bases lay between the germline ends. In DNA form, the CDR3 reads TGTGCCAGCGGCCCCCATGGGAGCTCTGGGGCCAACGTCCTGACTTTC. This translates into CASGPHGSSGANVLTF.

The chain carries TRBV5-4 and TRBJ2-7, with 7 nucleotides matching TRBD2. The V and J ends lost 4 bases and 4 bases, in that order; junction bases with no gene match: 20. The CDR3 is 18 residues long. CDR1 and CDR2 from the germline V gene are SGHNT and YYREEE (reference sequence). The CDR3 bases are TGTGCCAGCAGCCAGGTGGGGGGAGGGCCCTTCCGTGGTTACGAGCAGTACTTC. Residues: CASSQVGGGPFRGYEQYF. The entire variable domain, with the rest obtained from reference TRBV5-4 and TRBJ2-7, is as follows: ETGVTQSPTHLIKTRGQQVTLRCSSQSGHNTVSWYQQALGQGPQFIFQYYREEENGRGNFPPRFSGLQFPNYSSELNVNALELDDSALYLCASSQVGGGPFRGYEQYFGPGTRLTVT.

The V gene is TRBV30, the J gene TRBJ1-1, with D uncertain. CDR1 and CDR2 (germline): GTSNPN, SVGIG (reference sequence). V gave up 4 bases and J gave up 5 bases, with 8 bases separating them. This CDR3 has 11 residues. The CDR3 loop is CAWTTATEAFF. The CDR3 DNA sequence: TGTGCCTGGACGACGGCAACTGAAGCTTTCTTT.

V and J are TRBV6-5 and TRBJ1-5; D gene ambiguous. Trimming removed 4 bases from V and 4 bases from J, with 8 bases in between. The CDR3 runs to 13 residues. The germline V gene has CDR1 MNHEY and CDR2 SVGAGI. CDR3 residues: CASSFLGNQPQHF. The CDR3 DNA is TGTGCCAGCAGTTTCCTTGGTAATCAGCCCCAGCATTTT.

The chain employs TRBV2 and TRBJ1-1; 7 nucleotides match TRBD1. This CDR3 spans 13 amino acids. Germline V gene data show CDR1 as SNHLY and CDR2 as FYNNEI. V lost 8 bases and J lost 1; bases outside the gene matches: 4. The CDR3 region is CASADRRNTEAFF. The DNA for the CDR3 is TGTGCCAGCGCGGACAGGAGGAACACTGAAGCTTTCTTT.

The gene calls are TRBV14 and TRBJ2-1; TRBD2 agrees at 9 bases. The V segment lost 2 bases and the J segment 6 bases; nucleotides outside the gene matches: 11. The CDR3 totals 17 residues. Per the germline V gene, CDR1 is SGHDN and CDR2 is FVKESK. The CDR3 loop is CASSQTRGGASSNEQFF. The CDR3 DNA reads TGTGCCAGCAGCCAAACGCGCGGGGGGGCTTCGTCCAATGAGCAGTTCTTC.

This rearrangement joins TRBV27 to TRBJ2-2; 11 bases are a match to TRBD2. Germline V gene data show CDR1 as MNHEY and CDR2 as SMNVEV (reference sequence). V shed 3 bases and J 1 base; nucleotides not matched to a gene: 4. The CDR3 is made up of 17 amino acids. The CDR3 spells CASSFLAGGLNTGELFF. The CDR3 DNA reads TGTGCCAGCAGTTTTCTAGCGGGGGGCCTGAACACCGGGGAGCTGTTTTTT.

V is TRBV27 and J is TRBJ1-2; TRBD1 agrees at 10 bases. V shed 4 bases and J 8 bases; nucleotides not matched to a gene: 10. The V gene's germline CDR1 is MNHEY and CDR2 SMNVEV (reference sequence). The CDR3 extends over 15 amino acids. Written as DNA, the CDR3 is TGTGCCAGCAGTTCTAGGACAGGGGGAGGGGGCGGCTACACCTTC. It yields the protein CASSSRTGGGGGYTF.

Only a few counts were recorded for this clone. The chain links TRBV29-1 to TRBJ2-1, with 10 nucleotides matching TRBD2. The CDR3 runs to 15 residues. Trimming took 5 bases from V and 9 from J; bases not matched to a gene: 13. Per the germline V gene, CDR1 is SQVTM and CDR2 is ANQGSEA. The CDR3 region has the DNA TGCAGCGTTTCTAAGCGGGAGGGCCGTGGGGGTGAGCAGTTCTTC. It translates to CSVSKREGRGGEQFF.